This TCR beta chain was recovered during a study of OX40 agonist ivuxolimab in advanced cancers. Overall study: Dose-escalation cases comprised hepatocellular carcinoma, melanoma, renal cell or head and neck cancer.

Trimming cost V 4 bases and J 10 bases, with 15 bases left between them. The CDR3 runs 13 residues. Germline CDR1 SGHNT, CDR2 YYREEE (reference sequence). Clones were read by immunoSEQ multiplex PCR, and TCRdb kept only the in-frame ones, dropping some. The sample contains tens of thousands of clones, 80% to 90% of which appear only once. Findings of the study overall: Partial responders at 0.1-3.0 mg/kg had among the lowest clonal expansion. Clonal expansion from baseline to week 6 occurred in both CD4+ and CD8+ T cells. Mean expanded clone counts were higher in CD8+ than CD4+ T cells.

About this clone: The antigen is unknown.

The receptor's source is an adult with an advanced solid tumor such as melanoma, head and neck, liver or kidney cancer. Sequenced here: CD4+ or CD8+ T cells sorted from blood, sampled in a trial of the OX40 agonist ivuxolimab. This chain uses TRBV5-4 with TRBJ2-1, with D tentatively TRBD1 (5 bases). The CDR3, as DNA: TGTGCCAGCAGCCCCCCCCAGGGATACGAGCAGTTCTTC. Protein: CASSPPQGYEQFF.